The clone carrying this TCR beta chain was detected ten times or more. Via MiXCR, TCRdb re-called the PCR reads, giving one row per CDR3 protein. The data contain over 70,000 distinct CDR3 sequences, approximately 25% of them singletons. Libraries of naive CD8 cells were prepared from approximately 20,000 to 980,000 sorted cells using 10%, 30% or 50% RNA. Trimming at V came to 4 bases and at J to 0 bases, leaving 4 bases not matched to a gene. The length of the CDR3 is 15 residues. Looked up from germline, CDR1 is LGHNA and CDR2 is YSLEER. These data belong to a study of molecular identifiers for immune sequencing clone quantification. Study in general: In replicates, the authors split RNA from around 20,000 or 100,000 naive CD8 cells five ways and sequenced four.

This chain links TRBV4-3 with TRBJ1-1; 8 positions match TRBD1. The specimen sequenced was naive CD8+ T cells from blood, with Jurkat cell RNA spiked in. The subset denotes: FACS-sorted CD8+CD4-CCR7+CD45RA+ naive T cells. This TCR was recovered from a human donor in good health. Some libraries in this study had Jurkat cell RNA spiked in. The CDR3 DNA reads TGCGCCAGCAGCCCGGACAGGGCTTTGAACACTGAAGCTTTCTTT. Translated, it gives CASSPDRALNTEAFF.